The rows below give T cell receptor beta chains drawn from one sample of a study of blood T cell repertoires in COVID-19. Generated by immunoSEQ multiplex PCR, the TCRdb table keeps only in-frame clones and is missing some. The sample has fewer than 250,000 clones, more than 70% seen once; the top ten hold 8% to 10%. Sequenced input: peripheral blood. These receptors were taken from a woman between 45 and 60 years old with acute or convalescent COVID-19. Each CDR3 is given with its conserved first and last residue. D genes are given only for firm matches. A clone size is listed for some rows: how often the clone was seen (once, few, many), or a class if it is expanded.

TRBJ2-7 | . | . | TRBV5-6 | TGTGCCAGCACGGAAGGAATGGGTACTAACGAGCAGTACTTC | CASTEGMGTNEQYF
TRBJ2-1 | . | . | TRBV5-1 | TGCGCCAGCAGCTTGGTCGGGGGGCCCGGTGAGCAGTTCTTC | CASSLVGGPGEQFF
TRBJ2-7 | TRBD2 | . | TRBV5-1 | TGCGCCAGCACCGGATTAGCGGGAGGGCCGTACGAGCAGTACTTC | CASTGLAGGPYEQYF
TRBJ2-5 | TRBD2 | . | TRBV5-1 | TGCGCCAGCAGCGTGAGCGGGAGGGGCATAGAGACCCAGTACTTC | CASSVSGRGIETQYF
TRBJ2-2 | . | . | TRBV24-1 | TGTGCCACCAGTGATTACAGGGACACCGGGGAGCTGTTTTTT | CATSDYRDTGELFF
TRBJ1-3 | . | . | TRBV14 | TGTGCCAGCAGCCCAGGAAACACCATATATTTT | CASSPGNTIYF
TRBJ1-6 | . | few | TRBV27 | TGTGCCAGCAGTCGGCGAACAGGAGCATATAATTCACCCCTCCACTTT | CASSRRTGAYNSPLHF
TRBJ1-4 | . | . | TRBV28 | TGTGCCAGCAAGCCAACTAATGAAAAACTGTTTTTT | CASKPTNEKLFF
TRBJ2-3 | . | . | TRBV27 | TGTGCCAGCAGTTTCCCGGGGACTCCCGGCACAGATACGCAGTATTTT | CASSFPGTPGTDTQYF
TRBJ2-5 | TRBD1 | . | TRBV7-2 | TGTGCCAGCAGCTCCGGACAGGGGGTAGAGGAGACCCAGTACTTC | CASSSGQGVEETQYF